This T cell receptor beta chain appears in the sequencing data of a study of molecular identifiers for immune sequencing clone quantification (dated by TCRdb to between 2018 and 2020). Study-wide context: For a replicate experiment, RNA from roughly 18,000 or 92,000 naive CD8 T cells was divided into five aliquots, and four of the five aliquots were sequenced. This methods study benchmarked molecular-identifier clustering-based TCR repertoire sequencing (MIDCIRS) and TCR RNA copy counting, using CD8 T cells to do so.

Broader findings and caveats from the paper: Modeling estimated approximately 3 recovered TCR RNA copies per cell, compared with around 9.7 by digital PCR, which implies around 30% capture efficiency. In CMV-specific effector cells, clones with more than 20 RNA copies accounted for over 99% of molecules, whereas in naive cells such clones accounted for under 1%. When barcode sub-clustering was not used, chimeric consensus sequences inflated TCR diversity, with chimeras reaching as high as 47%. The sizes of highly expanded clones could end up underestimated when identical TCR molecules share a barcode. Spiked-in Jurkat TCR RNA equivalent to a single cell was reported to be detectable even among more than 900,000 naive CD8 T cells. The naive libraries included spiked-in Jurkat TCR RNA (about 9 copies' worth), and this Jurkat TCR RNA is not part of the donor repertoire.

Naive CD8 T cell libraries were made from about 20,000 to 1,000,000 sorted cells using 10%, 30% or 50% of purified RNA. Naive CD8 T cells, defined as CD8+CD4-CCR7+CD45RA+, were FACS-sorted into RLT Plus buffer on a BD FACSAria II. To test detection sensitivity, Jurkat RNA equivalent to ten TCR copies was spiked into samples of roughly 18,000-1,100,000 naive CD8 T cells. CD8 T cells were enriched with RosetteSep CD8+ T Cell Enrichment Cocktail and Ficoll-Paque, followed by ACK red cell lysis. Preparation of the library involved PCR. The sequencer listed for this sample is Illumina HiSeq 4000. Bulk TCR libraries were prepared as previously described, using TCR primers listed in Table S5. The Qiagen AllPrep DNA/RNA kit was used to purify total RNA. Before any analysis, reads coming from multiple sequencing runs of the same library were combined into one pool. The study's own analysis went as follows. Only reads with exact TCR constant sequence were kept, trimmed to 150 nt, and grouped by their 12-nt molecular barcodes. Reads in each barcode group were sub-clustered using a 15% Levenshtein threshold, and a quality-weighted consensus sequence was built for each RNA molecule. Non-functional sequences were removed, as were lower-count sequences one edit away from another. Based on a fit of two negative binomial distributions, barcode sub-clusters having less than 20% of the maximum read count were discarded. The public reads were run again by TCRdb, first through fastp at Q25 and then through MiXCR, and only productive beta chains were kept. Rows matching on CDR3 protein sequence are summarized as one entry with the most common DNA and genes. TCRdb's processing, not the study's, gives the V and J calls here. Present in this sample are 70,000 to 95,000 distinct CDR3 sequences, under 20% of which were seen just once. The ten largest clones represent 0.85% of the sample.

Per the germline V gene, MRHNA is the CDR1 and SNTAGT is the CDR2. The V and J ends are trimmed by 7 bases and 7 bases, leaving 20 bases between them. Measured from the cysteine to the phenylalanine, the CDR3 is 15 residues long. Kept here is only the CDR3 DNA, which spans 45 bases and is read in frame from base 1. This clonotype appeared many times. Its antigen is not yet known. No much larger clonotype is one base removed from it; base qualities were not supplied. This sequence uses TRBV6-4 and TRBJ1-5; the best D guess is TRBD1, with 5 bases matching. The TCR comes from a human donor in good health. Some libraries in this study had Jurkat cell RNA spiked in. The sequenced sample consisted of naive CD8+ T cells from blood, with Jurkat cell RNA spiked in. According to the study, the label for this sample's cell subset or site signals: FACS-sorted CD8+CD4-CCR7+CD45RA+ naive T cells. The DNA is as follows: TGTGCCAGCAATTACAAACTGGCAGGGAGACAGCCCCAGCATTTT. Its protein product is CASNYKLAGRQPQHF.